This record looks at one T cell receptor beta chain sequence and its context. The CDR3 sequence is 16 residues long. The J segment lost 2 bases and the V segment lost 2 bases, leaving 7 bases of the junction unmatched. CDR1 is MNHEY and CDR2 is SVGAGI in the germline V gene. The sample is drawn from a study of shared clonotypes between healthy human individuals. Some clones are missing from TCRdb's copy, which holds only in-frame ones; the method was immunoSEQ multiplex PCR. The sample has about 640,000 clones, around 72% seen once. Specimen: memory CD4+ T cells sorted from blood. Specified subset: CD45RA-negative fraction. This chain connects TRBV6-5 to TRBJ2-7; 9 positions match TRBD2. This sequence originates from a woman under 40 in good health. CDR3 loop: CASSYEGLATAYEQYF. For the CDR3, the DNA is TGTGCCAGCAGTTACGAAGGACTAGCGACCGCCTACGAGCAGTACTTC.